These T cell receptor beta chains were read from a single sample in a study of T cell responses to AZD1222 COVID-19 vaccine. Only in-frame clones appear in the TCRdb table, and some are missing; sequencing was by immunoSEQ multiplex PCR. Among 55,000 to 75,000 clones listed, about 87% were seen once. Specimen: peripheral blood, collected on day 0 of AZD1222 vaccination. All receptors come from an adult in good health. CDR3s include the opening cysteine and the closing phenylalanine or tryptophan. Fields, in order: D gene, J gene, CDR3 length, V gene, clone size, CDR3 protein, CDR3 DNA. A D gene is named only where the DNA matches it firmly. Clone size appears in some rows only: once, few, many, or a class for an expanded clone.

>-|TRBJ2-1|16|TRBV2|-
CASSELFTTKPNEQFF
TGTGCCAGCAGTGAATTATTCACAACGAAACCGAATGAGCAGTTCTTC
>TRBD1|TRBJ1-6|14|TRBV5-1|-
CASSGTAINSPLHF
TGCGCCAGCAGCGGGACAGCCATTAATTCACCCCTCCACTTT
>-|TRBJ2-5|13|TRBV9|-
CASSFGLQETQYF
TGTGCCAGCAGCTTCGGACTCCAAGAGACCCAGTACTTC
>-|TRBJ1-6|15|TRBV6-2/TRBV6-3|-
CASSYSSRGPSPLHF
TGTGCCAGCAGTTACTCGAGCAGGGGACCCTCACCCCTCCACTTT
>-|TRBJ1-1|15|TRBV19|-
CASSRAEGLNTEAFF
TGTGCCAGTAGTCGCGCAGAGGGGCTGAACACTGAAGCTTTCTTT
>-|TRBJ1-1|13|TRBV6-5|-
CASKKGGNTEAFF
TGTGCCAGCAAGAAAGGGGGGAACACTGAAGCTTTCTTT
>-|TRBJ2-7|14|TRBV7-2|once
CASSFVGGSYEQYF
TGTGCCAGCAGCTTTGTGGGAGGCTCCTACGAGCAGTACTTC
>TRBD2|TRBJ2-1|19|TRBV4-2|once
CASSHEGTSGGASYNEQFF
TGTGCCAGCAGCCACGAAGGGACTAGCGGGGGGGCCTCCTACAATGAGCAGTTCTTC
>-|TRBJ1-3|18|TRBV10-3|once
CAISEPWLGEVRGNTIYF
TGTGCCATCAGTGAGCCATGGTTGGGGGAAGTGCGGGGAAACACCATATATTTT
>-|TRBJ1-1|13|TRBV5-1|-
CASRSQGNTEAFF
TGCGCCAGCAGATCACAGGGGAACACTGAAGCTTTCTTT
>-|TRBJ1-5|15|TRBV4-2|few
CASSQDAAQDQPQHF
TGTGCCAGCAGCCAAGATGCTGCACAGGATCAGCCCCAGCATTTT
>TRBD1|TRBJ1-1|14|TRBV27|-
CASRRDRTDTEAFF
TGTGCCAGCAGAAGGGACAGGACAGACACTGAAGCTTTCTTT
>-|TRBJ2-7|15|TRBV11-2|-
CASSGGGQITYEQYF
TGTGCCAGCAGCGGAGGGGGACAGATAACCTACGAGCAGTACTTC
>TRBD2|TRBJ2-1|19|TRBV2|-
CASSGWASGGDSSYNEQFF
TGTGCCAGCAGTGGTTGGGCTAGCGGGGGTGACAGCTCCTACAATGAGCAGTTCTTC
>-|TRBJ1-4|14|TRBV28|-
CASSSPGSNEKLFF
TGTGCCAGCAGCTCTCCCGGGTCCAATGAAAAACTGTTTTTT
>-|TRBJ1-1|13|TRBV2|-
CASSATVNTEAFF
TGTGCCAGCAGTGCCACGGTAAACACTGAAGCTTTCTTT
>-|TRBJ1-2|15|TRBV18|-
CASSTPGQSFYGYTF
TGTGCCAGCTCAACACCGGGCCAGAGCTTCTATGGCTACACCTTC
>-|TRBJ1-1|14|TRBV7-9|-
CASSLDTANTEAFF
TGTGCCAGCAGCTTAGACACAGCGAACACTGAAGCTTTCTTT
>-|TRBJ2-2|15|TRBV14|-
CASSHRLLGSGELFF
TGTGCCAGCAGCCACAGATTGCTGGGGTCCGGGGAGCTGTTTTTT
>-|TRBJ1-2|14|TRBV7-9|once
CASSFAGSIDGYTF
TGTGCCAGCAGCTTCGCAGGGAGTATCGATGGCTACACCTTC
>-|TRBJ1-2|10|TRBV25-1|-
CALQGSGYTF
TGTGCCCTACAGGGATCTGGCTACACCTTC
>-|TRBJ1-1|13|TRBV6-5|-
CAIASGQGSEAFF
TGTGCCATCGCCTCTGGGCAGGGGTCTGAAGCTTTCTTT
>-|TRBJ2-7|12|TRBV5-1|-
CASSGVSYEQYF
TGCGCCAGCAGTGGGGTTTCCTACGAGCAGTACTTC
>-|TRBJ1-5|15|TRBV7-2|-
CASSLGGHSNQPQHF
TGTGCCAGCAGCTTAGGTGGGCATAGCAATCAGCCCCAGCATTTT
>TRBD1|TRBJ1-5|16|TRBV18|-
CASSPRDRGGNQPQHF
TGTGCCAGCTCACCTCGTGACAGGGGTGGCAATCAGCCCCAGCATTTT
>-|TRBJ2-1|13|TRBV6-5|-
CASSYSYSNEQFF
TGTGCCAGCAGTTACTCGTACAGCAATGAGCAGTTCTTC
>-|TRBJ1-6|14|TRBV3-1/TRBV3-2|-
CASSAGGWGSPLHF
TGTGCCAGCAGCGCTGGGGGATGGGGTTCACCCCTCCACTTT
>-|TRBJ2-1|15|TRBV5-4|-
CASSLLDRNYNEQFF
TGTGCCAGCAGCTTATTAGACAGGAACTACAATGAGCAGTTCTTC
>-|TRBJ1-5|13|TRBV2|-
CASSAGVNQPQHF
TGTGCCAGCAGTGCAGGGGTGAATCAGCCCCAGCATTTT
>-|TRBJ2-1|14|TRBV3-1/TRBV3-2|-
CASSHTGSHNEQFF
TGTGCCAGCAGCCATACAGGGTCCCACAATGAGCAGTTCTTC
>TRBD1|TRBJ1-1|15|TRBV5-5|-
CASSHGQGTNTEAFF
TGTGCCAGCAGCCACGGACAGGGGACGAACACTGAAGCTTTCTTT
>-|TRBJ2-1|12|TRBV11-2|-
CASSLGTGEQFF
TGTGCCAGCAGCTTAGGGACTGGTGAGCAGTTCTTC